One sample yielded the 13 T cell receptor beta chains listed below, sequenced in a study of blood T cell repertoires in COVID-19. Measured with immunoSEQ multiplex PCR; TCRdb has only the in-frame clones, and not every one. The sample consists of 120,000 or so clones, around 87% of them appearing once. The sequencing sample was made of peripheral blood. These receptors all come from a woman in her 70s with acute or convalescent COVID-19.

This clone was observed a single time. The chain employs TRBV24-1 and TRBJ1-4; D remains ambiguous. This CDR3 spans 17 amino acids. Germline assignment: CDR1 KGHDR and CDR2 SFDVKD. V was trimmed by 2 bases and J by 7 bases, leaving 19 bases between them. Here the CDR3 reads CATSDSAGGPEGEKLFF. CDR3 DNA: TGTGCCACCAGTGATTCCGCTGGAGGGCCCGAGGGTGAAAAACTGTTTTTT.

This chain links TRBV7-2 with TRBJ1-5, with unresolved D. The germline V and J ends were trimmed by 1 base and 0 bases, with 10 bases remaining between them. Germline CDR1 SGHTA, CDR2 FQGNSA. This CDR3 is built from 16 residues. CDR3 DNA: TGTGCCAGCAGCTTAGTTTCCGGGAGTAGCAATCAGCCCCAGCATTTT. Amino acids: CASSLVSGSSNQPQHF. Together with reference TRBV7-2 and TRBJ1-5, the CDR3 gives the full variable domain: GAGVSQSPSNKVTEKGKDVELRCDPISGHTALYWYRQSLGQGLEFLIYFQGNSAPDKSGLPSDRFSAERTGGSVSTLTIQRTQQEDSAVYLCASSLVSGSSNQPQHFGDGTRLSIL.

This clone was seen only a few times. This chain connects TRBV10-3 to TRBJ2-5, with 8 nucleotides matching TRBD2. Trimming cost V 2 bases and J 4 bases; bases outside gene matches: 9. Germline assignment: CDR1 ENHRY and CDR2 SYGVKD. The CDR3 totals 16 residues. The chain's CDR3 is CAISEESGGRGETQYF. CDR3 sequence (DNA): TGTGCCATCAGTGAGGAAAGCGGGGGAAGGGGAGAGACCCAGTACTTC.

This chain links TRBV20-1 with TRBJ1-4; D unresolved. Germline CDR1 DFQATT, CDR2 SNEGSKA (reference sequence). The germline V and J ends were trimmed by 3 bases and 11 bases, with 16 bases remaining between them. The CDR3 consists of 13 residues. In nucleotides, the CDR3 is TGCAGTGCTAGTGATGGGCGCCCGGGGAAACTGTTTTTT. Amino acid sequence: CSASDGRPGKLFF.

This clone was observed once. The V gene is TRBV7-8, the J gene TRBJ2-6; TRBD1 is a possible D gene (7 bases). The CDR3 spans 15 residues. Germline values: CDR1 SGHVS, CDR2 FQNEAQ. Trimming stripped 2 bases from V and 12 bases from J, with 17 bases between. In DNA form, the CDR3 reads TGTGCCAGCAGCTTATCGGCAGGGGGGATCGTCGTCCTGACTTTC. Translating gives CASSLSAGGIVVLTF. Full variable domain (outside the CDR3, taken from reference TRBV7-8 and TRBJ2-6): GAGVSQSPRYKVAKRGQDVALRCDPISGHVSLFWYQQALGQGPEFLTYFQNEAQLDKSGLPSDRFFAERPEGSVSTLKIQRTQQEDSAVYLCASSLSAGGIVVLTFGAGSRLTVL.

CDR3 DNA sequence: TGTGCCAGCAGCCCGGCGGGGGGGCTCGGCCGCGAGCAGTACTTC. Its protein is CASSPAGGLGREQYF. This chain uses TRBV5-8 with TRBJ2-7, with 9 bases identical to TRBD2. CDR1 SGHTS and CDR2 YDEGEE come from the germline V gene. Unmatched junction bases numbered 11, after V lost 4 bases and J lost 6 bases. This CDR3 is 15 amino acids long.

The V gene is TRBV28, the J gene TRBJ2-7; D uncertain. V dropped 2 bases and J dropped 2 bases, with 7 bases sitting between them. Germline CDR1 and CDR2: MDHEN and SYDVKM. This CDR3 is 13 amino acids long. The CDR3 spells CASSLTQTYEQYF. The CDR3 region has the DNA TGTGCCAGCAGTTTAACACAGACCTACGAGCAGTACTTC. The variable domain in full, with the rest retrieved from reference TRBV28 and TRBJ2-7, is DVKVTQSSRYLVKRTGEKVFLECVQDMDHENMFWYRQDPGLGLRLIYFSYDVKMKEKGDIPEGYSVSREKKERFSLILESASTNQTSMYLCASSLTQTYEQYFGPGTRLTVT.

This clone was recorded once. V is TRBV5-5 and J is TRBJ1-4; no clear D. The germline V gene has CDR1 SGHKS and CDR2 YYEKEE (reference sequence). V shed 0 bases and J shed 2 bases, with 11 bases lying between them. This CDR3 contains 16 residues. The CDR3 is CASSLAIDGTNEKLFF. The CDR3 DNA follows: TGTGCCAGCAGCTTGGCAATCGACGGGACTAATGAAAAACTGTTTTTT.

The V gene is TRBV7-9, the J gene TRBJ1-5; 7 bases agree with TRBD1. From germline, CDR1 is SEHNR and CDR2 FQNEAQ (reference sequence). There are 16 residues in the CDR3. V trimming: 3 bases; J trimming: 4 bases; junction bases outside the gene matches: 9. CDR3 coding DNA: TGTGCCAGCAGCTTGGGCACAGGGGCTATAAATCAGCCCCAGCATTTT. Its translation is CASSLGTGAINQPQHF.

This clone is classed as medium-sized (0.01 to 0.1%). V gene TRBV24-1 combines with J gene TRBJ2-1, with 8 bases identical to TRBD1. Trimming cost V 8 bases and J 8 bases; bases outside gene matches: 10. The CDR3 runs 14 residues. Germline V gives CDR1 KGHDR, CDR2 SFDVKD. Here the CDR3 reads CATKGDRYFDEQFF. CDR3 DNA: TGTGCCACCAAGGGGGACAGGTATTTCGATGAGCAGTTCTTC.

The chain employs TRBV27 and TRBJ1-6; D gene uncertain. The CDR3 length is 12 residues. CDR1 and CDR2 (germline): MNHEY, SMNVEV (reference sequence). V was clipped by 6 bases and J by 14 bases, with 14 bases between them. The CDR3 reads CASSASRGSLHF. In DNA, the CDR3 is TGTGCCAGCAGCGCAAGTAGAGGGTCCCTCCACTTT.

The chain recombines TRBV19 with TRBJ1-2; D may be TRBD1 (6 bases). The CDR3 has 13 residues. V shed 10 bases and J shed 4 bases, with 16 bases lying between them. The germline V gene encodes CDR1 LNHDA and CDR2 SQIVND (reference sequence). CDR3 DNA: TGTGCCAATTTACAGGACAGACCCTATGGCTACACCTTC. It is translated as CANLQDRPYGYTF.

The chain couples TRBV19 to TRBJ1-2; 12 nucleotides match TRBD1. This CDR3 is built from 17 residues. V was clipped by 6 bases and J by 8 bases; unmatched bases: 16. Germline values: CDR1 LNHDA, CDR2 SQIVND (reference sequence). The CDR3 coding sequence is TGTGCCAGTAGCACCGACCCCGGGACAGGGGGCGCAGGGGGCTACACCTTC. Its translation: CASSTDPGTGGAGGYTF.